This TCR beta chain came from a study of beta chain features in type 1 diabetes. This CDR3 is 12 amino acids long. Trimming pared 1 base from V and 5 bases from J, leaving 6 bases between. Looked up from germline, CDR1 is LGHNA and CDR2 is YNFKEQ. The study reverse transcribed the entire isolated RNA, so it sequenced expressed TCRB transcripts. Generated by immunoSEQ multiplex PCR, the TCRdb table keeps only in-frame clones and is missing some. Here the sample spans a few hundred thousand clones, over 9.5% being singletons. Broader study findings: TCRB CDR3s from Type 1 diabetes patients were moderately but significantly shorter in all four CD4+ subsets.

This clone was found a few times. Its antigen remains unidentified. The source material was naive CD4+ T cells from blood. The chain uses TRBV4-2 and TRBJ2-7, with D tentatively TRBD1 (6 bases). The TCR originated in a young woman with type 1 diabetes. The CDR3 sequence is CASSQAGDEQYF. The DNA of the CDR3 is TGTGCCAGCAGCCAAGCAGGGGACGAGCAGTACTTC.